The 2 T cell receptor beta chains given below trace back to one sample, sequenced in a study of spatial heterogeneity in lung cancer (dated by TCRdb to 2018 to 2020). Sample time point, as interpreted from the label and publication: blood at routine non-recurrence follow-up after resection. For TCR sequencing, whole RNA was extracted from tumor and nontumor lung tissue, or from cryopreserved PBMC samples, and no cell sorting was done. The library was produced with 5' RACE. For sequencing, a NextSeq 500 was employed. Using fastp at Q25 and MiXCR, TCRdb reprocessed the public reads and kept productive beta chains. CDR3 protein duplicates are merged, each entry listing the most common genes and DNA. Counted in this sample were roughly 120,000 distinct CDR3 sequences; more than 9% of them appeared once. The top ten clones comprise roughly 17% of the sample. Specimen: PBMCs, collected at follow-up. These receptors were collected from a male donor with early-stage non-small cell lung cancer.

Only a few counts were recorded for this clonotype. The CDR3 loop reads CATSHIILPGELFF. The CDR3 DNA sequence: TGTGCCACCAGCCACATAATACTACCCGGGGAGCTGTTTTTT. J is TRBJ2-2 and V is TRBV24-1; no definite D call. The CDR3 length is 14 residues. Trimming pared 7 bases from V and 6 bases from J, leaving 14 bases between. From germline, CDR1 is KGHDR and CDR2 SFDVKD.

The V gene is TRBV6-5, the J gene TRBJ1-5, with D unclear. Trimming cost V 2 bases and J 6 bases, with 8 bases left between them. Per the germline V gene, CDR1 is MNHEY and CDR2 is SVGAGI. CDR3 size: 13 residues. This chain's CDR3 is CASSYISGQPQHF. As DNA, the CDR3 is TGTGCCAGCAGTTACATATCGGGTCAGCCCCAGCATTTT.